Listed below are T cell receptor beta chains from one sample, sequenced in a study of CD8 T cells in Susac syndrome. Each CDR3 protein is one row after TCRdb ran MiXCR on the immunoSEQ multiplex PCR reads. The sample lists more than 65,000 distinct CDR3 sequences, approximately 95% seen once, with 0.24% in the top ten. Material: CD8+ T cells from PBMCs. The receptors come from a human donor in good health. The CDR3 runs from the conserved cysteine through the conserved F or W. The D gene is left open where the match is weak. Part of the rows lack a size; the others show once, few, many or a class for expanded clones.

j_call	clone_size	v_call	d_call	cdr3_aa	cdr3_nt
TRBJ1-1	.	TRBV19	.	CASRDYGVTEAFF	TGTGCCAGTAGAGATTACGGAGTCACTGAAGCTTTCTTT
TRBJ2-2	.	TRBV15	.	CATSRDGGSYSNTGELFF	TGTGCCACCAGCAGAGATGGGGGTAGTTATTCGAACACCGGGGAGCTGTTTTTT
TRBJ1-1	.	TRBV7-6	.	CASSLASGVLEAFF	TGTGCCAGCAGCCTCGCGTCAGGGGTGCTGGAAGCTTTCTTT
TRBJ2-5	.	TRBV7-3	TRBD1	CASSSGTGGAEETQYF	TGTGCCAGCAGCAGCGGGACAGGGGGCGCGGAAGAGACCCAGTACTTC
TRBJ1-5	once	TRBV13	.	CASSSLEGNQPQHF	TGTGCCAGCAGCTCATTGGAGGGGAATCAGCCCCAGCATTTT
TRBJ2-3	.	TRBV7-9	.	CASSSQGTDTQYF	TGTGCCAGCAGCTCCCAGGGGACAGATACGCAGTATTTT
TRBJ1-2	.	TRBV27	.	CASSLGGRYGYTF	TGTGCCAGCAGTTTGGGGGGACGCTATGGCTACACCTTC
TRBJ2-2	.	TRBV10-3	TRBD1	CAISALGQGNTGELFF	TGTGCCATCAGCGCCTTGGGACAGGGCAATACCGGGGAGCTGTTTTTT
TRBJ1-2	.	TRBV5-5	.	CASSPGRGDYGYTF	TGTGCCAGCAGCCCGGGACGGGGCGACTATGGCTACACCTTC
TRBJ2-2	once	TRBV7-9	TRBD1	CASSPPGGGDTGELFF	TGTGCCAGCAGCCCCCCAGGGGGCGGTGACACCGGGGAGCTGTTTTTT
TRBJ2-1	.	TRBV9	TRBD2	CASSGRSGGPNEQFF	TGTGCCAGCAGCGGACGTAGCGGGGGCCCCAATGAGCAGTTCTTC
TRBJ2-4	.	TRBV28	.	CASTTGGFFVKNIQYF	TGTGCCAGCACCACTGGAGGGTTTTTCGTCAAAAACATTCAGTACTTC
TRBJ1-6	.	TRBV27	.	CASRGYGNSPLHF	TGTGCCAGCAGGGGATACGGGAATTCACCCCTCCACTTT
TRBJ2-7	.	TRBV29-1	.	CSGRDPQNYEQYF	TGCAGCGGACGGGACCCCCAAAACTACGAGCAGTACTTC
TRBJ2-1	.	TRBV29-1	.	CSVENNYNEQFF	TGCAGCGTTGAGAACAACTACAATGAGCAGTTCTTC
TRBJ1-5	.	TRBV28	.	CASSFWGGRNDNQPQHF	TGTGCCAGCAGTTTTTGGGGGGGGCGGAACGACAATCAGCCCCAGCATTTT
TRBJ1-5	.	TRBV2	.	CASSEYPGQQPQHF	TGTGCCAGCAGTGAATACCCAGGACAGCAGCCCCAGCATTTT
TRBJ2-7	.	TRBV20-1	.	CSARDYRDEQYF	TGCAGTGCTAGAGACTACAGAGACGAGCAGTACTTC
TRBJ1-5	once	TRBV15	.	CATSRQRSVDQPQHF	TGTGCCACCAGCAGACAAAGGAGTGTCGATCAGCCCCAGCATTTT
TRBJ1-3	.	TRBV29-1	.	CSVARDENTIYF	TGCAGCGTTGCCAGGGATGAAAACACCATATATTTT
TRBJ1-5	once	TRBV27	.	CASSIPPEGQPQHF	TGTGCCAGCAGTATACCTCCCGAGGGCCAGCCCCAGCATTTT
TRBJ1-1	.	TRBV23-1	.	CASSQSMGSLNTEAFF	TGCGCCAGCAGTCAATCCATGGGGAGTCTGAACACTGAAGCTTTCTTT
TRBJ2-6	.	TRBV28	TRBD2	CASSFGRTGANVLTF	TGTGCCAGCAGTTTCGGGAGGACTGGGGCCAACGTCCTGACTTTC
TRBJ2-3	.	TRBV6-5	.	CASKEGATDTQYF	TGTGCCAGCAAGGAGGGGGCGACAGATACGCAGTATTTT
TRBJ2-2	.	TRBV7-9	.	CASSPGPASLTGELFF	TGTGCCAGCAGCCCGGGCCCAGCCAGCTTAACCGGGGAGCTGTTTTTT
TRBJ2-5	.	TRBV5-1	.	CASSSEGDQETQYF	TGCGCCAGCAGCTCCGAGGGAGACCAAGAGACCCAGTACTTC
TRBJ2-3	.	TRBV6-5	.	CASSYGGRGTDTQYF	TGTGCCAGCAGTTACGGGGGCAGGGGTACAGATACGCAGTATTTT
TRBJ2-7	.	TRBV7-2	.	CASSPDRAPPSEQYF	TGTGCCAGCAGCCCCGACAGAGCTCCTCCCTCCGAGCAGTACTTC
TRBJ2-2	.	TRBV15	TRBD2	CATSRFPQTSGGGRDTGELFF	TGTGCCACCAGCAGATTCCCACAGACTAGCGGGGGGGGGAGGGACACCGGGGAGCTGTTTTTT
TRBJ2-2	.	TRBV28	.	CASRNPGSNTGELFF	TGTGCCAGCAGAAACCCAGGCTCCAACACCGGGGAGCTGTTTTTT
TRBJ2-2	.	TRBV24-1	TRBD1	CATSDLTGDVDTGELFF	TGTGCCACCAGTGACCTGACAGGGGATGTGGACACCGGGGAGCTGTTTTTT
TRBJ2-7	.	TRBV7-9	.	CASSLSPALEQYF	TGTGCCAGCAGCTTAAGTCCGGCACTCGAGCAGTACTTC
TRBJ1-2	.	TRBV6-2/TRBV6-3	TRBD1	CASSPDRGQDGYTF	TGTGCCAGCAGTCCGGACAGGGGGCAAGATGGCTACACCTTC
TRBJ1-1	once	TRBV14	TRBD1	CASRHRGRTEAFF	TGTGCCAGCAGACACAGGGGGCGGACTGAAGCTTTCTTT
TRBJ2-7	.	TRBV6-5	.	CASSYSSTLGVDEQYF	TGTGCCAGCAGTTACTCGAGTACCCTGGGGGTCGACGAGCAGTACTTC
TRBJ1-5	.	TRBV19	.	CASTGRTVSQPQHF	TGTGCCAGTACAGGTAGGACAGTTTCTCAGCCCCAGCATTTT
TRBJ1-2	.	TRBV6-2/TRBV6-3	.	CASSWTMTLNYGYTF	TGTGCCAGCAGTTGGACTATGACTCTCAACTATGGCTACACCTTC
TRBJ2-3	.	TRBV4-1	.	CASSQAGVDTQYF	TGCGCCAGCAGCCAGGCCGGGGTGGATACGCAGTATTTT
TRBJ1-2	.	TRBV29-1	.	CSAPGNYGYTF	TGCAGCGCTCCGGGGAACTATGGCTACACCTTC
TRBJ2-1	.	TRBV5-6	.	CASSLVGAGYNEQFF	TGTGCCAGCAGCTTGGTCGGGGCAGGGTACAATGAGCAGTTCTTC
TRBJ1-5	.	TRBV12-3/TRBV12-4	.	CASSPGLQPQHF	TGTGCCAGCAGCCCCGGGCTTCAGCCCCAGCATTTT
TRBJ2-4	.	TRBV10-3	.	CAISEPPENIQYF	TGTGCCATCAGTGAGCCCCCGGAAAACATTCAGTACTTC
TRBJ2-7	.	TRBV20-1	.	CSARAGFYEQYF	TGCAGTGCTAGAGCCGGGTTCTACGAGCAGTACTTC
TRBJ1-3	.	TRBV19	.	CATRSRVSSGNTIYF	TGTGCCACCCGATCGAGAGTCTCCTCTGGAAACACCATATATTTT
TRBJ1-3	.	TRBV7-2	TRBD1	CASSSGTGSGNTIYF	TGTGCCAGCAGCTCGGGGACAGGGAGTGGAAACACCATATATTTT
TRBJ2-5	.	TRBV12-3/TRBV12-4	TRBD2	CASSPSGGPDQYF	TGTGCCAGCAGCCCCTCGGGGGGGCCGGACCAGTACTTC
TRBJ2-3	.	TRBV25-1	TRBD1	CASTPDRGRDTQYF	TGTGCCAGCACTCCCGACAGGGGGAGGGATACGCAGTATTTT
TRBJ1-6	.	TRBV9	TRBD1	CASSVGGQGFSPLHF	TGTGCCAGCAGCGTAGGGGGACAGGGGTTTTCACCCCTCCACTTT
TRBJ1-1	.	TRBV29-1	TRBD1	CSVVSGDRRNTEAFF	TGCAGCGTTGTTTCTGGGGACAGGCGGAACACTGAAGCTTTCTTT
TRBJ1-6	.	TRBV7-6	.	CASSYDLAGNSPPHF	TGTGCCAGCAGCTACGATCTCGCGGGGAATTCACCCCCCCACTTT
TRBJ1-2	.	TRBV9	.	CASSVGADANYGYTF	TGTGCCAGCAGCGTAGGTGCAGATGCGAACTATGGCTACACCTTC
TRBJ1-6	.	TRBV5-6	.	CASSPRIYPGSPLHF	TGTGCCAGCAGCCCACGGATCTATCCGGGTTCACCCCTCCACTTT
TRBJ2-1	.	TRBV7-9	.	CASSLAQGSSEQFF	TGTGCCAGCAGCTTAGCCCAGGGAAGTAGTGAGCAGTTCTTC